The sequence of this T cell receptor beta chain was determined in a study of T cells in tumors after PD-1 blockade. After removal of 1 base from V and 7 bases from J, the junction contained 1 base not matched to a gene. The germline V gene has CDR1 SGHAT and CDR2 FQNNGV. The CDR3 is made up of 14 amino acids. The data were produced by immunoSEQ multiplex PCR, yet TCRdb's version contains in-frame clones alone and is incomplete. The sample gives about 14,000 clones, roughly two thirds of which show up once; more than 30% is in the top ten. The chain couples TRBV11-2 to TRBJ1-6; 7 bases line up with TRBD1. The sample in question was tumor tissue, obtained after anti-PD-1 treatment. The clonotype originates from a human donor with cutaneous squamous cell carcinoma. The CDR3 region has the DNA TGTGCCAGCAGCTTAGGACAGGGAAATTCACCCCTCCACTTT. This gives the protein CASSLGQGNSPLHF.